This section outlines one T cell receptor (beta chain) sequence together with its context. Its antigen is not known. The data were taken from a study of PD-1 blockade in mismatch repair-deficient tumors. Study-wide findings and caveats: Rapid post-treatment expansion, then contraction, generally preceding radiologic response, marked tumor-resident clones.

The CDR3 has 14 residues. Trimming removed 5 bases from V and 1 base from J; junction bases left unmatched: 4. Looked up from germline, CDR1 is LNHDA and CDR2 is SQIVND (reference sequence). Measured with immunoSEQ multiplex PCR; TCRdb has only the in-frame clones, and not every one. The sample consists of 100,000 or so clones, 70% to 85% of them appearing once. PCR or immunohistochemistry showed mismatch repair deficiency in every enrolled patient. Three pembrolizumab responders had their TCRs sequenced. This chain joins TRBV19 and TRBJ2-7; 8 bases agree with TRBD1. This TCR was recovered from an adult with mismatch repair-deficient cancer. The sequences come from peripheral blood, collected roughly 35 weeks after starting pembrolizumab. The CDR3 region has the DNA TGTGCCAGTAGTCCCAGGGGGCAATCCTACGAGCAGTACTTC. This translates into CASSPRGQSYEQYF.